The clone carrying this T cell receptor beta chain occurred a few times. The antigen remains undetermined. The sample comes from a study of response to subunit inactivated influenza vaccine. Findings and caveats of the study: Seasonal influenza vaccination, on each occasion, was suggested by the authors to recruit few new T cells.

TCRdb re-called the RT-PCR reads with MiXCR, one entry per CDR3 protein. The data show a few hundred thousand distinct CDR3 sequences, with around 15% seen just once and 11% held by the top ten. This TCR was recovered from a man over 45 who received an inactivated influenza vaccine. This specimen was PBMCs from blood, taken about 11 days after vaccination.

CDR3: CASSLFVGTSYNEQFF. The CDR3 DNA reads TGTGCCAGCAGCTTGTTCGTGGGGACTAGCTACAATGAGCAGTTCTTC. This rearrangement joins TRBV7-2 to TRBJ2-1; the match to TRBD2 covers 8 bases. J gave up 3 bases and V 3 bases, and 7 bases lay outside the gene matches. This CDR3 has 16 amino acids. Germline V lookup: CDR1 SGHTA, CDR2 FQGNSA.